Given below is one T cell receptor beta chain in context. What it binds is not known. In the PCR, 60 Vbeta and 13 Jbeta primers were used. Sequencing used immunoSEQ multiplex PCR; TCRdb keeps in-frame clones, though not all of them. Among around 98,000 clones listed, approximately 79% were seen once. This sample stems from a study of cytomegalovirus exposure and HLA in healthy donors. Study details: Early released data comprised about 90 million unique TCRs from HLA-typed donors.

General study points: Published work reported that the classifier diagnosed cytomegalovirus status with high specificity and sensitivity. Despite most TCR sequences being rare, some public TCRs occurred in many donors.

The CDR3 extends over 20 amino acids. Germline V gene lookup returns CDR1 LNHNV and CDR2 YYDKDF (reference sequence). V lost 0 bases, J lost 7 bases, and 28 bases lay in between. The V call is TRBV15, the J call TRBJ2-1, with D perhaps matching TRBD2 (6 bases). This sequence originates from a middle-aged woman in good health and CMV-seronegative. The specimen was PBMCs. The CDR3 spells CATSRDLLDYRTLWVNEQFF. The CDR3 nucleotides read TGTGCCACCAGCAGAGATCTCTTGGACTACCGCACCTTGTGGGTTAATGAGCAGTTCTTC.